This T cell receptor beta chain was observed in a study of cytomegalovirus exposure and HLA in healthy donors. The PCR employed 60 Vbeta primers together with 13 Jbeta primers. Assay used: immunoSEQ multiplex PCR; TCRdb lists only in-frame clones, some missing. The sample gives 150,000 to 200,000 clones, over 60% of which show up once; 0.85% to 1.4% is in the top ten. Sequencing was carried out using PBMCs. This TCR was sampled from a woman aged 35 to 49 in good health and CMV-seronegative.

CDR3 in amino acids: CASTRGAGSYNEQFF. The CDR3 nucleotides are TGTGCCAGCACGCGTGGGGCAGGGTCCTACAATGAGCAGTTCTTC. The chain uses TRBV14 and TRBJ2-1, with a weak D call TRBD1 (5 bases). Trimming stripped 7 bases from V and 1 base from J, with 14 bases between. This CDR3 contains 15 residues. Per germline, CDR1 SGHDN and CDR2 FVKESK.